The 13 T cell receptor beta chains listed next were all sequenced from one sample in a study of blood T cell repertoires in COVID-19. Data came from immunoSEQ multiplex PCR; TCRdb stores just in-frame clones and leaves some out. The profile shows 30,000 to 50,000 clones, 85% of them singletons. The sample was peripheral blood. These receptors were collected from a man aged 60 to 75 with acute or convalescent COVID-19.

The chain uses TRBV16 and TRBJ1-6, with TRBD1 as a possible D gene (5 bases). CDR1 is KGHSY and CDR2 is FQNENV in the germline V gene. Trimming took 0 bases from V and 10 from J, leaving 10 bases between them. This CDR3 comprises 14 residues. The CDR3 bases are TGTGCCAGCAGCCAATCTGGGGGGGAATCACCCCTCCACTTT. It is translated as CASSQSGGESPLHF.

The chain uses TRBV27 and TRBJ2-7, with 7 bases identical to TRBD1. This CDR3 is 17 amino acids long. The germline V gene encodes CDR1 MNHEY and CDR2 SMNVEV (reference sequence). The J segment lost 2 bases and the V segment lost 3 bases, leaving 13 bases of the junction unmatched. The CDR3 loop is CASSFRGTDGRPYEQYF. The CDR3 DNA is TGTGCCAGCAGTTTTCGTGGGACAGACGGGCGACCCTACGAGCAGTACTTC.

V usage is TRBV28 and J usage is TRBJ1-6; TRBD1 matches 9 bases. V was clipped by 4 bases and J by 7 bases; unmatched bases: 5. The V gene's germline CDR1 is MDHEN and CDR2 SYDVKM. The CDR3 contains 15 residues. The CDR3 bases are TGTGCCAGCAGTTCGACGGACAGGGGAAATTCACCCCTCCACTTT. This translates into CASSSTDRGNSPLHF.

The gene calls are TRBV23-1 and TRBJ2-3, with 7 bases matching TRBD1. Being an ORF, TRBV23-1 has a function that is uncertain. This CDR3 has 15 residues. Trimming at V came to 4 bases and at J to 2 bases, leaving 6 bases not matched to a gene. The CDR3 here is CASSLETGITDTQYF. DNA of the CDR3: TGCGCCAGCAGTCTAGAGACAGGGATCACAGATACGCAGTATTTT.

The CDR3 loop reads CASSASGQNHYGYTF. The CDR3 DNA is TGTGCCAGCAGCGCATCGGGACAGAATCACTATGGCTACACCTTC. The chain carries TRBV7-3 and TRBJ1-2; 7 nucleotides align to TRBD1. The CDR3 is made up of 15 amino acids. Trimming removed 5 bases from V and 3 bases from J; junction bases left unmatched: 9. Germline V gives CDR1 SGHTA, CDR2 FQGTGA. Based on the CDR3 plus reference TRBV7-3 and TRBJ1-2, the full variable domain is GAGVSQTPSNKVTEKGKYVELRCDPISGHTALYWYRQSLGQGPEFLIYFQGTGAADDSGLPNDRFFAVRPEGSVSTLKIQRTERGDSAVYLCASSASGQNHYGYTFGSGTRLTVV.

The chain joins TRBV7-3 to TRBJ1-1, with a possible D match to TRBD1 (5 bases). The CDR3 runs 14 residues. V was cut by 5 bases and J by 4 bases, with 14 bases left in between. The germline V gene has CDR1 SGHTA and CDR2 FQGTGA. The CDR3: CASSPGGRATEAFF. DNA for the CDR3: TGTGCCAGCAGCCCCGGCGGCAGGGCCACTGAAGCTTTCTTT. Based on the CDR3 plus reference TRBV7-3 and TRBJ1-1, the full variable domain is GAGVSQTPSNKVTEKGKYVELRCDPISGHTALYWYRQSLGQGPEFLIYFQGTGAADDSGLPNDRFFAVRPEGSVSTLKIQRTERGDSAVYLCASSPGGRATEAFFGQGTRLTVV.

The V and J genes are TRBV15 and TRBJ1-2; D call uncertain. The CDR3 is 15 amino acids. Germline V gives CDR1 LNHNV, CDR2 YYDKDF (reference sequence). Trimming took 3 bases from V and 0 from J, leaving 11 bases between them. For the CDR3, the DNA is TGTGCCACCAGCAGTTCTCTTTTTTCTAACTATGGCTACACCTTC. This codes for CATSSSLFSNYGYTF.

This clone was seen only once. Other DNA sequences in the same sample also yield this CDR3. V gene TRBV18 combines with J gene TRBJ1-1; D uncertain. Germline lookup yields CDR1 KGHSH and CDR2 LQKENI. The germline V and J ends were trimmed by 0 bases and 2 bases, with 10 bases remaining between them. The CDR3 has 15 amino acids. In DNA, the CDR3 is TGTGCCAGCTCACCACCCTCCGGGATCAACACTGAAGCTTTCTTT. Translation gives CASSPPSGINTEAFF.

This sequence joins TRBV19 and TRBJ1-6, with a weak D call TRBD1 (5 bases). Germline V CDR1 and CDR2: LNHDA, SQIVND (reference sequence). V was clipped by 5 bases and J by 8 bases, with 10 bases between them. The length of the CDR3 is 13 residues. CDR3 DNA sequence: TGTGCCAGTAGTGAAAGGGGTGATTCACCCCTCCACTTT. It yields the protein CASSERGDSPLHF.

The rearrangement joins TRBV29-1 to TRBJ2-1; TRBD2 matches 8 bases. The J segment lost 5 bases and the V segment lost 4 bases, leaving 4 bases of the junction unmatched. This CDR3 is 13 amino acids long. Germline CDR1 reads SQVTM; CDR2 reads ANQGSEA. As DNA, the CDR3 is TGCAGCGTTGGACTAGCGCAACACAATGAGCAGTTCTTC. Protein product: CSVGLAQHNEQFF.

This chain connects TRBV19 to TRBJ2-3; the D gene is possibly TRBD1 (6 bases). From germline, CDR1 is LNHDA and CDR2 SQIVND (reference sequence). V gave up 4 bases and J gave up 0 bases, with 14 bases separating them. The CDR3 totals 16 residues. The CDR3 nucleotides are TGTGCCAGTAGTAGGGGGCGTTTGGGCAGCACAGATACGCAGTATTTT. Its translation: CASSRGRLGSTDTQYF.

The CDR3 reads CASRAVVGELFF. CDR3 nucleotides: TGTGCCAGCAGAGCCGTCGTAGGGGAGCTGTTTTTT. This chain joins TRBV12-3 or TRBV12-4 and TRBJ2-2; D is undetermined. This CDR3 comprises 12 residues. The V gene lost 6 bases and the J gene lost 8 bases, with 10 bases spanning the gap.

The chain uses TRBV28 and TRBJ1-3; TRBD1 might be the D (6 bases). Trimming pared 4 bases from V and 0 bases from J, leaving 19 bases between. The germline V gene has CDR1 MDHEN and CDR2 SYDVKM. This CDR3 region has 18 residues. The CDR3 nucleotides are TGTGCCAGCAGTTCCTCAAACCCGCGGACAGCCTCTGGAAACACCATATATTTT. The encoded protein is CASSSSNPRTASGNTIYF.